This is a list of T cell receptor beta chains from one sample in a study of breast tumors, draining lymph nodes, adjacent tissues. MiXCR, run by TCRdb on the multiplex PCR reads, gives a single entry per CDR3 protein. This sample has about 66,000 distinct CDR3 sequences; less than 45% occur once, and the top ten carry 8.4%. The sequencing input was breast tumor tissue. These receptors originate from a female donor with breast cancer. Some clones in this sample may be carry-over from other donors' samples. Each CDR3 is given with its conserved first and last residue. A D gene is named only where the DNA matches it firmly.

V gene | D gene | CDR3 protein
TRBV7-2 | NA | CASSLVRGATAFF
TRBV4-1 | NA | CASSQLGGNQPQHF
TRBV3-1 | NA | CATSGPGLETQYF
TRBV14 | NA | CASSLSTGQPQHF
TRBV29-1 | TRBD1 | CSVATGTGRNYGYTF
TRBV10-3 | NA | CAISQGHSGNTIYF
TRBV11-3 | NA | CASSRAGAGETQYF
TRBV2 | NA | CASSGARTTNEKLFF
TRBV10-2 | NA | CASSERESGYERYF
TRBV9 | TRBD1 | CASSPRDSLNSPLHF
TRBV4-2 | TRBD1 | CASSRRDRAYTDTQYF
TRBV20-1 | NA | CSARIGATVDWEQFF
TRBV19 | TRBD1 | CASSIRDRANQPQHF
TRBV10-1 | NA | CASSESQADGALYGYTF
TRBV7-2 | NA | CASSPRTMGQETQYF
TRBV20-1 | TRBD2 | CSAREPLSGGTQETQYF
TRBV27 | NA | CASSFWGSATNEKLFF
TRBV7-2 | NA | CASSQTGSSETQYF
TRBV5-8 | NA | CASSTLGTDTQYF
TRBV19 | TRBD2 | CASNPSGRATDTQYF
TRBV11-2 | TRBD1 | CASSSDRGTYGYTF
TRBV9 | NA | CASRVSGKNDGQYF
TRBV29-1 | NA | CSVAISADYGYTF
TRBV19 | NA | CASSILGLNGYTDTQYF
TRBV20-1 | NA | CSARDRADSFTDTQYF
TRBV20-1 | NA | CSASKAYPYEQYF
TRBV29-1 | NA | CTGRENTEAFF
TRBV25-1 | TRBD1 | CASFRTGFYNEQFF
TRBV27 | TRBD2 | CASRREGTPSSYNEQFF
TRBV9 | NA | CASSVDRGAYTDTQYF
TRBV27 | NA | CASRGGGESTGELFF
TRBV5-6 | NA | CASSTGWVTGELFF
TRBV12-3/TRBV12-4 | NA | CASSCSCLANYGYTF
TRBV20-1 | TRBD1 | CSASTGTGLEKLFF
TRBV2 | NA | CASSERVSYEQYF
TRBV7-9 | TRBD2 | CASSLEAGRETQGF
TRBV6-1 | NA | CASSEGGTNYGYTF
TRBV7-7 | TRBD1 | CASSQGQNSPLHF
TRBV11-2 | TRBD1 | CASSPRDSTGELFF
TRBV29-1 | NA | CSVEGPGAGGGYTF
TRBV5-1 | NA | CASSPQGGGLSYEQYF
TRBV12-3/TRBV12-4 | TRBD2 | CASSLPRGAGGLPEQFF
TRBV7-9 | NA | CASSFYPGGSWPLHF
TRBV2 | NA | CASSPLTGDKQFF
TRBV20-1 | NA | CSATQEADTQYF
TRBV19 | TRBD2 | CASSIESPGTSGTKNIQYF